This T cell receptor beta chain stems from a study of CD8+CD57+ T cells in acquired aplastic anemia. Germline loops: CDR1 SGHNT, CDR2 YYREEE (reference sequence). V was cut by 6 bases and J by 4 bases, with 12 bases left in between. This CDR3 contains 13 residues. Genomic DNA templated the TCR beta VDJ and CDR3 profiling. MiXCR was run by TCRdb on the reads, yielding one entry per CDR3 protein. The table has hundreds of thousands of distinct CDR3 sequences, 55% to 70% seen once. This receptor was obtained from a human donor in good health, serving as a control. This chain uses TRBV5-4 with TRBJ2-3, with D uncertain. Material for sequencing was sorted CD4+, CD8+, or CD8+CD57+ T cells (not recorded which) from PBMCs. As DNA, the CDR3 is TGTGCCAGCACCGCCCGCCTCGCAGATACGCAGTATTTT. Translating it yields CASTARLADTQYF.